The clone carrying this TCR beta chain was observed once. The sample is drawn from a study of blood T cell repertoires in COVID-19. Across the study: Donors in the United States, Italy and Spain gave samples during acute or convalescent COVID-19. Sources were T cells, B-cell-depleted T cells, or PBMCs; the material itself was cDNA or gDNA.

In the original analysis: Estimation of nucleated cell counts was performed using reference gene primer amplification. Repertoires were generated with immunoSEQ multiplex PCR, while TCRdb's copy carries only in-frame clones and drops some. The V and J calls and the clone size are those of that table, but D and trimming were determined from the DNA. The table records about 120,000 clones, 75% to 95% of them present only once. Germline V CDR1 and CDR2: MDHEN, SYDVKM. The CDR3 spans 13 residues. With 1 base removed from V and 1 base from J, the gap between germline ends came to 5 bases. The specimen sequenced was peripheral blood. This receptor was taken from a human donor with active COVID-19. The donor label of this sample is uncertain. The chain recombines TRBV28 with TRBJ2-7; D may be TRBD1 (5 bases). Here the CDR3 reads CASSLYRSYEQYF. DNA of the CDR3: TGTGCCAGCAGTTTATACAGGTCCTACGAGCAGTACTTC.